Detailed here is one TCR beta chain. Antigen specificity is unknown. The data stem from a study of T cell responses to AZD1222 COVID-19 vaccine. Notes on the study in general: Clonal diversity was possibly underestimated, and the donors were mostly white British, with more females. Spike-specific TCR breadth and depth were elevated following two AZD1222 doses.

Some clones are missing from TCRdb's copy, which holds only in-frame ones; the method was immunoSEQ multiplex PCR. This sample yields 99,000 or so clones, of which around 86% are seen a single time; approximately 3% belongs to the top ten. Germline loops: CDR1 SGHDT, CDR2 YYEEEE. The J segment lost 2 bases and the V segment lost 3 bases, leaving 4 bases of the junction unmatched. This CDR3 comprises 14 residues. The chain couples TRBV5-6 to TRBJ2-7; TRBD2 agrees at 8 bases. The sequence was obtained from an adult who received the MenACWY meningococcal vaccine as a control. Sequenced here: peripheral blood, sampled 28 days after the second dose of the MenACWY control vaccine. In DNA form, the CDR3 reads TGTGCCAGCAGCTCGCGGGGGGCGGCCTACGAGCAGTACTTC. Its protein is CASSSRGAAYEQYF.